These T cell receptor beta chains were read from a single sample in a study of early T cells in non-severe SARS-CoV-2 infection. Each CDR3 protein gets one entry after TCRdb re-called the 5' RACE reads with MiXCR. The table shows more than 50,000 distinct CDR3 sequences, with under 15% occurring only once. The material sequenced was whole blood, taken at baseline. The source of these receptors is an adult who was a healthcare worker with PCR-confirmed SARS-CoV-2 infection or an uninfected control (not recorded which). The CDR3 runs from the conserved cysteine through the conserved F or W. D genes are given only for firm matches. Clone size, where shown, is once, few, many, or a class for clones that have expanded.

>TRBV19|14|TRBJ1-5|.|.
CASSSGHLNQPQHF
TGTGCCAGTAGCTCGGGACACCTCAATCAGCCCCAGCATTTT
>TRBV2|12|TRBJ1-5|.|many
CASGESNQPQHF
TGTGCCAGCGGTGAGAGCAATCAGCCCCAGCATTTT
>TRBV20-1|15|TRBJ2-3|TRBD2|many
CSASPLAVSTDTQYF
TGCAGTGCTAGCCCTCTAGCGGTAAGCACAGATACGCAGTATTTT
>TRBV28|14|TRBJ2-3|TRBD2|many
CASSFRSGTDTQYF
TGTGCCAGCAGTTTCCGTAGCGGGACAGATACGCAGTATTTT
>TRBV2|12|TRBJ1-1|.|few
CASIGGRTEAFF
TGTGCCAGCATAGGGGGAAGGACTGAAGCTTTCTTT
>TRBV12-3/TRBV12-4|16|TRBJ2-1|TRBD1|.
CASSLGQGARYNEQFF
TGTGCCAGCAGTTTAGGGCAGGGGGCGAGATACAATGAGCAGTTCTTC
>TRBV7-9|16|TRBJ2-3|.|.
CASSKGVASDTDTQYF
TGTGCCAGCAGCAAGGGGGTGGCGAGTGACACAGATACGCAGTATTTT
>TRBV2|10|TRBJ1-2|.|many
CASPNYGYTF
TGTGCCAGCCCAAACTATGGCTACACCTTC
>TRBV18|18|TRBJ2-3|TRBD1|.
CASSHFIRDRGATDTQYF
TGTGCCAGCTCACATTTTATCCGGGACAGGGGTGCCACAGATACGCAGTATTTT
>TRBV3-1|13|TRBJ1-2|.|few
CASSPSRYYGYTF
TGTGCCAGCAGCCCCAGCCGGTACTATGGCTACACCTTC
>TRBV2|11|TRBJ2-7|.|few
CASGQSYEQYF
TGTGCCAGCGGCCAGAGTTACGAGCAGTACTTC
>TRBV3-1|14|TRBJ1-1|TRBD1|many
CASSQGRGRTEAFF
TGTGCCAGCAGCCAAGGAAGGGGGCGGACTGAAGCTTTCTTT
>TRBV14|14|TRBJ1-1|.|many
CASSQDPGYTEAFF
TGTGCCAGCAGCCAAGATCCGGGTTACACTGAAGCTTTCTTT
>TRBV2|17|TRBJ1-5|TRBD1|few
CASSPGTGVVKDQPQHF
TGTGCCAGCAGCCCCGGGACAGGGGTGGTTAAAGATCAGCCCCAGCATTTT
>TRBV28|17|TRBJ2-4|TRBD2|many
CASSPISGGYIKNIQYF
TGTGCCAGCAGTCCAATTAGCGGGGGGTATATCAAAAACATTCAGTACTTC
>TRBV6-1|14|TRBJ2-1|.|few
CATRPNVGLGEQFF
TGTGCCACCAGGCCGAATGTGGGGTTGGGTGAGCAGTTCTTC
>TRBV3-1|12|TRBJ1-2|.|.
CASSSNIHGYTF
TGTGCCAGCAGTTCTAACATCCATGGCTACACCTTC
>TRBV12-5|14|TRBJ2-3|.|few
CASGLGQGTDTQYF
TGTGCTAGTGGTTTGGGACAGGGCACAGATACGCAGTATTTT
>TRBV9|14|TRBJ2-5|TRBD1|few
CASSGTGTVETQYF
TGTGCCAGCAGCGGCACCGGGACAGTAGAGACCCAGTACTTC
>TRBV5-4|16|TRBJ2-1|TRBD1|.
CASSFVTGGSYNEQFF
TGTGCCAGCAGCTTCGTGACAGGGGGCTCCTACAATGAGCAGTTCTTC
>TRBV5-6|14|TRBJ2-2|.|.
CASSLVADTGELFF
TGTGCCAGCAGCTTAGTCGCGGACACCGGGGAGCTGTTTTTT
>TRBV29-1|11|TRBJ2-4|.|few
CSAASGGIQYF
TGCAGCGCCGCAAGCGGCGGCATTCAGTACTTC
>TRBV7-2|14|TRBJ2-3|.|.
CASSSHPSTDTQYF
TGTGCCAGCAGCTCCCACCCAAGCACAGATACGCAGTATTTT
>TRBV6-1|15|TRBJ2-3|TRBD1|few
CASSDRDRTTDTQYF
TGTGCCAGCAGTGACAGGGACAGGACCACAGATACGCAGTATTTT
>TRBV2|15|TRBJ1-5|TRBD1|many
CASTRTGNSNQPQHF
TGTGCCAGCACTCGGACAGGGAATAGCAATCAGCCCCAGCATTTT
>TRBV5-1|16|TRBJ2-6|.|few
CASSLAGRTGANVLTF
TGCGCCAGCAGCTTGGCCGGTAGAACTGGGGCCAACGTCCTGACTTTC
>TRBV18|14|TRBJ2-3|.|many
CASSPERIGATQYF
TGTGCCAGCTCACCTGAACGGATAGGAGCGACGCAGTATTTT
>TRBV7-6|15|TRBJ2-2|.|few
CASSLGLNVNGELFF
TGTGCCAGCAGCCTCGGGCTGAACGTCAACGGGGAGCTGTTTTTT
>TRBV29-1|13|TRBJ1-3|.|few
CSVGPSSGNTIYF
TGCAGCGTTGGACCGAGCTCTGGAAACACCATATATTTT
>TRBV7-8|11|TRBJ2-1|.|few
CASSLVYEQFF
TGTGCCAGCAGCTTAGTATATGAGCAGTTCTTC
>TRBV12-3/TRBV12-4|13|TRBJ1-1|.|few
CASSHSPSTEAFF
TGTGCCAGCAGCCACTCCCCTTCCACTGAAGCTTTCTTT
>TRBV29-1|15|TRBJ2-7|.|many
CSVWRGDVLPGEQYF
TGCAGCGTATGGAGAGGGGATGTTCTCCCGGGGGAGCAGTACTTC
>TRBV29-1|15|TRBJ2-7|TRBD1|.
CSVEGRTGGTYEQYF
TGCAGCGTTGAAGGGAGGACAGGGGGAACCTACGAGCAGTACTTC
>TRBV3-1|12|TRBJ2-7|.|few
CASSQVIYEQYF
TGTGCCAGCAGCCAGGTGATCTACGAGCAGTACTTC
>TRBV5-1|15|TRBJ1-2|TRBD1|few
CASSQNGQGVYGYTF
TGCGCCAGCAGCCAGAACGGACAGGGAGTCTATGGCTACACCTTC
>TRBV30|12|TRBJ2-6|.|few
CAWSNGANVLTF
TGTGCCTGGAGTAATGGGGCCAACGTCCTGACTTTC
>TRBV9|15|TRBJ2-7|TRBD2|many
CASSPRVAGGDEQYF
TGTGCCAGCAGCCCCCGGGTAGCGGGAGGGGATGAGCAGTACTTC
>TRBV11-2|15|TRBJ2-7|TRBD2|once
CASSLLAGGKHEQYF
TGTGCCAGCAGCCTGCTAGCGGGAGGAAAGCACGAGCAGTACTTC
>TRBV4-2|15|TRBJ2-7|TRBD1|.
CASSQNWQGDYEQYF
TGTGCCAGCAGCCAAAACTGGCAGGGGGACTACGAGCAGTACTTC
>TRBV11-2|15|TRBJ2-7|TRBD1|.
CASSSAGTGLYEQYF
TGTGCCAGCAGCTCCGCCGGGACAGGACTCTACGAGCAGTACTTC
>TRBV6-2/TRBV6-3|16|TRBJ2-7|TRBD2|.
CASSYLPSGLAYEQYF
TGTGCCAGCAGTTACCTCCCTAGCGGACTAGCCTACGAGCAGTACTTC
>TRBV7-3|17|TRBJ2-1|.|.
CASSLTLPGASYNEQFF
TGTGCCAGCAGCCTAACTCTCCCCGGGGCGTCCTACAATGAGCAGTTCTTC
>TRBV12-3/TRBV12-4|14|TRBJ1-6|TRBD1|.
CASRMTGDNSPLHF
TGTGCCAGCAGGATGACAGGGGATAATTCACCCCTCCACTTT
>TRBV20-1|12|TRBJ1-1|.|.
CSGRSSSTEAFF
TGCAGTGGCAGAAGTTCTTCCACTGAAGCTTTCTTT
>TRBV7-9|13|TRBJ2-1|TRBD2|many
CASSSPGLALLFF
TGTGCCAGCAGCTCGCCGGGACTAGCGTTACTGTTCTTC
>TRBV29-1|11|TRBJ1-2|.|.
CSVESAYGYTF
TGCAGCGTTGAATCAGCCTATGGCTACACCTTC
>TRBV11-2|14|TRBJ1-1|TRBD1|few
CASSWGQINTEAFF
TGTGCCAGCAGCTGGGGACAGATTAACACTGAAGCTTTCTTT
>TRBV20-1|14|TRBJ1-5|.|few
CSARDRLSNQPQHF
TGCAGTGCTAGAGATAGGCTTAGCAATCAGCCCCAGCATTTT
>TRBV3-1|13|TRBJ1-1|TRBD1|.
CASSPTGTNEAFF
TGTGCCAGCAGCCCGACAGGGACAAACGAAGCTTTCTTT
>TRBV12-5|16|TRBJ1-5|TRBD1|few
CASGSTTGYSNQPQHF
TGTGCTAGTGGTTCGACGACAGGGTATAGCAATCAGCCCCAGCATTTT
>TRBV12-3/TRBV12-4|18|TRBJ2-1|TRBD2|.
CASSSVGLAGATYNEQFF
TGTGCCAGCAGTTCGGTAGGTCTAGCGGGGGCAACCTACAATGAGCAGTTCTTC
>TRBV6-1|16|TRBJ2-5|TRBD1|few
CASSEAPGQGSETQYF
TGTGCCAGCAGTGAAGCCCCCGGACAGGGCTCGGAGACCCAGTACTTC